The rows below give T cell receptor beta chains drawn from one sample of a study of blood T cell repertoires in COVID-19. Generated by immunoSEQ multiplex PCR, the TCRdb table keeps only in-frame clones and is missing some. This sample carries roughly 230,000 clones, 65% to 90% of them seen once, and the ten largest clones take 6% to 9.5%. Sequenced sample: peripheral blood. The receptors shown here come from a woman in her forties or fifties with acute or convalescent COVID-19. CDR3s include the opening cysteine and the closing phenylalanine or tryptophan.

>TRBJ1-1|TRBV6-6
CASSYGGFVTEAFF
>TRBJ2-3|TRBV19
CASSISGSGRSTDTQYF
>TRBJ1-2|TRBV6-2/TRBV6-3
CASSYRGQLSGYTF
>TRBJ1-2|TRBV4-1
CASRSQGSGYGYTF
>TRBJ2-5|TRBV11-2
CASSPGQLQETQYF
>TRBJ1-1|TRBV6-5
CASREGMNTEAFF
>TRBJ2-5|TRBV6-2/TRBV6-3
CASSPVRGQETQYF
>TRBJ2-1|TRBV5-4
CASAPGGRNEQFF
>TRBJ2-7|TRBV19
CASSPLGLAGVYEQYF
>TRBJ2-5|TRBV12-5
CASGLGNSGGETQYF
>TRBJ2-7|TRBV30
CAGSSGGDEQYF
>TRBJ1-1|TRBV19
CASSGGTLNTEAFF
>TRBJ1-5|TRBV5-1
CASSQLGGQPQHF
>TRBJ2-2|TRBV19
CASSIEGRGSGELFF
>TRBJ2-3|TRBV7-9
CASSLGTGTSDTQYF
>TRBJ1-1|TRBV19
CASNRQATNTEAFF
>TRBJ2-3|TRBV7-2
CASAGRGEGTDTQYF
>TRBJ2-7|TRBV7-3
CASSLKGYEQYF
>TRBJ2-1|TRBV9
CASSVDPRYNEQFF
>TRBJ1-6|TRBV30
CAWRAGERRSYNSPLHF
>TRBJ2-7|TRBV5-1
CASSLTSGGEEQYF
>TRBJ1-4|TRBV7-9
CASSLGDWTGNEKLFF
>TRBJ2-1|TRBV27
CASTAGSSGYNEQFF
>TRBJ2-2|TRBV5-1
CASSLKTGNTGELFF
>TRBJ2-5|TRBV3-1/TRBV3-2
CASSPLSGLAGPQETQYF
>TRBJ2-4|TRBV5-1
CASSLDRGTKNIQYF
>TRBJ2-5|TRBV7-9
CASSLGASGPRETQYF
>TRBJ1-4|TRBV5-1
CASSWTGEAYEKLFF
>TRBJ2-1|TRBV7-2
CASSLASSGGNNEQFF
>TRBJ1-1|TRBV10-3
CAISGTDHTEAFF
>TRBJ1-2|TRBV29-1
CSVGQAHQADGYTF
>TRBJ2-5|TRBV7-6
CASSTGTGGGYKETQYF
>TRBJ2-2|TRBV9
CASSERTGGGRGELFF
>TRBJ2-2|TRBV7-7
CASSLGREGATGELFF
>TRBJ2-7|TRBV5-4
CASSGNPLYEQYF